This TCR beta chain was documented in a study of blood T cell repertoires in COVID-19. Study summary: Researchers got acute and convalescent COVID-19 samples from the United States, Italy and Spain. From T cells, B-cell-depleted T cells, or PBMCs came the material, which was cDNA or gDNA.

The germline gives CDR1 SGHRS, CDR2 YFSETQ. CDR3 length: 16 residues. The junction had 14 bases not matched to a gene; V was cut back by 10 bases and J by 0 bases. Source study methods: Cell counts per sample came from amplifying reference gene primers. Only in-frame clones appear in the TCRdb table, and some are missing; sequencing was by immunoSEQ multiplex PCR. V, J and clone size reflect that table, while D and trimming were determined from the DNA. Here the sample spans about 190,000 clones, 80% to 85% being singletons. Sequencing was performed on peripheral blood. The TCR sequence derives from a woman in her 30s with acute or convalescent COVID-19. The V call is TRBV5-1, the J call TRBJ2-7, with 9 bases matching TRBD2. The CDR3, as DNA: TGCGCCGCACAGCGGCGGGGGGGAGCGTCCTCCTACGAGCAGTACTTC. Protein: CAAQRRGGASSYEQYF.